This TCR beta chain was recovered during a study of somatic mutations in cytotoxic T cells in rheumatoid arthritis. Background on the study: Selected T-cell populations stained with V beta antibodies were isolated by flow sorting to nearly 100% purity; these included V beta1+ cells subjected to TCRB sequencing.

As regards this clone: Its cognate antigen is unknown.

This CDR3 has 15 amino acids. The V gene's germline CDR1 is SNHLY and CDR2 FYNNEI. Trimming pared 3 bases from V and 6 bases from J, leaving 18 bases between. Study-level points and caveats: Healthy controls showed no age-related rise in CD8+ clonality, whereas rheumatoid arthritis patients did.

Generated by immunoSEQ multiplex PCR, the TCRdb table keeps only in-frame clones and is missing some. Of about 15,000 clones listed, around 70% were seen once; the top ten hold 8% to 13%. J is TRBJ2-7 and V is TRBV2, with D perhaps TRBD1 or TRBD2 (5 bases each). This sequence was found in an adult with rheumatoid arthritis. Sequenced material: CD8+ T cells sorted from blood. The CDR3 sequence: CASSDGTGIRVEQYF. For the CDR3, the DNA is TGTGCCAGCAGTGATGGGACGGGGATAAGGGTCGAGCAGTACTTC.